The entry below describes one T cell receptor beta chain. Its antigen is undetermined. The sample originates from a study of cytomegalovirus exposure and HLA in healthy donors. The study's findings and limits: Most sequenced TCRs were rare (though some public TCRs occurred in many donors). A later analysis found first-cohort TCR clusters tended to co-occur in the 95 to 150 validation repertoires.

Generated by immunoSEQ multiplex PCR, the TCRdb table keeps only in-frame clones and is missing some. Among roughly 43,000 clones listed, approximately 94% were seen once. Germline CDR1 reads MNHNY; CDR2 reads SVGAGI (reference sequence). This CDR3 is built from 14 residues. V shed 6 bases and J shed 4 bases, with 15 bases lying between them. The chain couples TRBV6-6 to TRBJ1-2, with D perhaps TRBD1 (6 bases). This receptor was identified in a woman under 30 in good health and CMV-seronegative. Sequenced input: PBMCs. The DNA of the CDR3 is TGTGCCAGCAGCAGTAGGGGGTTTGGCTATGGCTACACCTTC. It is translated as CASSSRGFGYGYTF.